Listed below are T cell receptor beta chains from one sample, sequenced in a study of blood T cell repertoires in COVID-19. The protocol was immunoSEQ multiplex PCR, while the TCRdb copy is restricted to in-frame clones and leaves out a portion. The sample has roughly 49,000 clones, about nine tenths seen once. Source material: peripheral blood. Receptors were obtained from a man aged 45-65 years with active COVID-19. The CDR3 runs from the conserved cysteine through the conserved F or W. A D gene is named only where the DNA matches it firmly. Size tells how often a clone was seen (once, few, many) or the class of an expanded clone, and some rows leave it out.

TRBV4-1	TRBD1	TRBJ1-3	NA	CASSQEDRGTTSGNTIYF	TGCGCCAGCAGCCAAGAGGACAGGGGGACCACCTCTGGAAACACCATATATTTT
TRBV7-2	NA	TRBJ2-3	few	CASSPLADTQYF	TGTGCCAGCAGCCCCCTCGCAGATACGCAGTATTTT
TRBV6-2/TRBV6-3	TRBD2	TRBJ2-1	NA	CASSYEAGGYNEQFF	TGTGCCAGCAGTTACGAGGCGGGGGGCTACAATGAGCAGTTCTTC
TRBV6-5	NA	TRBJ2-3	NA	CASSYTVAFTDTQYF	TGTGCCAGCAGTTACACTGTAGCATTCACAGATACGCAGTATTTT
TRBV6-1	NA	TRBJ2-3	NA	CASSEGGLTDTQYF	TGTGCCAGCAGTGAGGGGGGACTCACAGATACGCAGTATTTT
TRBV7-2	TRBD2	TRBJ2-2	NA	CASTQRTSGSTGELFF	TGTGCCAGCACCCAACGAACTAGCGGGAGCACCGGGGAGCTGTTTTTT
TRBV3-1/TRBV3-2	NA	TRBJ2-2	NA	CASSQGPNTGELFF	TGTGCCAGCAGCCAGGGGCCAAACACCGGGGAGCTGTTTTTT
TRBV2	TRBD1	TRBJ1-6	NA	CASIMAGGISLHF	TGTGCCAGCATAATGGCAGGGGGAATATCCCTCCACTTT
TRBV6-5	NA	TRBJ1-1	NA	CASTGGGHTEAFF	TGTGCCAGCACCGGCGGGGGGCACACTGAAGCTTTCTTT
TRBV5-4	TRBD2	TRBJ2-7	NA	CASGIKGRGGYEQYF	TGTGCCAGCGGAATAAAGGGCCGGGGAGGGTACGAGCAGTACTTC
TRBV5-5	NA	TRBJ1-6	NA	CASSLEGYSSPLHF	TGTGCCAGCAGCTTGGAGGGGTACAGTTCACCCCTCCACTTT
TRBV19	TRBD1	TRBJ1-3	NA	CASSGTVSGNTIYF	TGTGCCAGTAGTGGGACAGTATCTGGAAACACCATATATTTT
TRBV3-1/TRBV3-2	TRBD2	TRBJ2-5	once	CASGSGTAGGETQYF	TGTGCCAGCGGATCCGGGACGGCGGGGGGCGAGACCCAGTACTTC
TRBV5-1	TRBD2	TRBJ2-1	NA	CASSLGSLAGGFDEQFF	TGCGCCAGCAGCTTGGGTTCGTTAGCGGGGGGATTCGATGAGCAGTTCTTC
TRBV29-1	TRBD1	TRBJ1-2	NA	CSATDRGPSYGYTF	TGCAGCGCCACGGACAGGGGGCCTAGCTATGGCTACACCTTC
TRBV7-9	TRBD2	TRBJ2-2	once	CASSSSGRADGELFF	TGTGCCAGCAGCTCTAGCGGGAGGGCCGACGGGGAGCTGTTTTTT
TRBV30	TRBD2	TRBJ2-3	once	CAYSGAGGPTDTQYF	TGTGCCTACTCCGGGGCGGGAGGGCCAACAGATACGCAGTATTTT
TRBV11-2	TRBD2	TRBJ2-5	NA	CASSQTSPQETQYF	TGTGCCAGCAGCCAGACTAGCCCCCAAGAGACCCAGTACTTC
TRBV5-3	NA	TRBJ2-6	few	CARSPWEIPSGANVLTF	TGTGCCAGAAGCCCCTGGGAGATCCCGTCTGGGGCCAACGTCCTGACTTTC
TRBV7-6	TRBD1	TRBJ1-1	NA	CASSSTPGQGNTEAFF	TGTGCCAGCAGCTCCACACCGGGACAGGGGAACACTGAAGCTTTCTTT
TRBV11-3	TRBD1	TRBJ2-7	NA	CASSRTGNDEQYF	TGTGCCAGCAGCAGGACAGGGAACGACGAGCAGTACTTC
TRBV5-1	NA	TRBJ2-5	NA	CASSPGGALETQYF	TGCGCCAGCAGCCCCGGGGGTGCGCTCGAGACCCAGTACTTC
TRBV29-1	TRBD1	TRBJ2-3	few	CSGLIGGTGLDF	TGCAGCGGGCTGATCGGCGGGACAGGACTCGATTTT
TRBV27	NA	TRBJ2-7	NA	CASSPYRTSYEQYF	TGTGCCAGCAGTCCTTACAGGACCTCCTACGAGCAGTACTTC
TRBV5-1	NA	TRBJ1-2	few	CASSLGGTNYGYTF	TGCGCCAGCAGCTTGGGGGGCACTAACTATGGCTACACCTTC
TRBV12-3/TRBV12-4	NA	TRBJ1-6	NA	CASSWQANSPLHF	TGTGCCAGCAGTTGGCAGGCGAATTCACCCCTCCACTTT
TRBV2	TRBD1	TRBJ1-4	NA	CASSESGTGNEKLFF	TGTGCCAGCTCCGAATCCGGGACAGGGAATGAAAAACTGTTTTTT
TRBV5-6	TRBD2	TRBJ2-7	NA	CASSHAGEGQYF	TGTGCCAGCAGCCACGCGGGGGAAGGGCAGTACTTC
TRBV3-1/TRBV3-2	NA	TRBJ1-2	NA	CASSQALQGYTF	TGTGCCAGCAGCCAAGCCCTCCAGGGCTACACCTTC
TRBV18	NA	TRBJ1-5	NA	CASAMQGFDQPQHF	TGTGCCAGCGCCATGCAGGGTTTCGATCAGCCCCAGCATTTT
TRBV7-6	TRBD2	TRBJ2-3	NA	CASSSQPAGTTDTQYF	TGTGCCAGCAGCTCGCAGCCAGCGGGGACCACAGATACGCAGTATTTT
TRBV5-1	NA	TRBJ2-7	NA	CASSPARVITTEQYF	TGCGCCAGCAGCCCAGCCCGGGTCATCACTACGGAGCAGTACTTC
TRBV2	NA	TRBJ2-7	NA	CASKVLQEQYF	TGTGCCAGCAAAGTTCTACAGGAGCAGTACTTC
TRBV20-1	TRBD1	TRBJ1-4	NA	CSASTGDTGKLFF	TGCAGTGCTAGTACAGGGGACACGGGAAAACTGTTTTTT
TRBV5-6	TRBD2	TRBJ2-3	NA	CASSQETSGITDTQYF	TGTGCCAGCAGCCAGGAGACTAGCGGAATCACAGATACGCAGTATTTT
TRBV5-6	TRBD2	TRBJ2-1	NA	CASSISGRTNEQFF	TGTGCCAGCAGCATTAGCGGGAGGACCAATGAGCAGTTCTTC
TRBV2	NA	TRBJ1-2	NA	CASSVWAGEDYGYTF	TGTGCCAGCAGTGTATGGGCAGGGGAAGACTATGGCTACACCTTC
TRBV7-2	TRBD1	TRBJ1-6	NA	CASRRDSSPLHF	TGTGCCAGCCGTCGGGACAGTTCACCCCTCCACTTT
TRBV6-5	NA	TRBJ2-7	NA	CASCSGGAEEEQYF	TGTGCCAGCTGTAGCGGTGGGGCAGAGGAAGAGCAGTACTTC
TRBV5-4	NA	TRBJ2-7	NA	CASSPSISYEQYF	TGTGCCAGCAGTCCGAGTATCTCCTACGAGCAGTACTTC
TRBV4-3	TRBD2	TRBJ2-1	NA	CASSQNPTHPGGGEQFF	TGCGCCAGCAGCCAGAACCCCACCCACCCGGGAGGGGGTGAGCAGTTCTTC
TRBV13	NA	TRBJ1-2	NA	CASSFQGGGYTF	TGTGCCAGCAGCTTTCAGGGAGGGGGCTACACCTTC
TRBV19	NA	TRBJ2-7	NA	CASSKGYEQYF	TGTGCCAGTAGTAAGGGGTACGAGCAGTACTTC
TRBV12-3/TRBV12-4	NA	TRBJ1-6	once	CASSWLGRSPLHF	TGTGCCAGCAGTTGGTTGGGCCGCTCACCCCTCCACTTT
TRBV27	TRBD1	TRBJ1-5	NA	CASSSVYRGGNQPQHF	TGTGCCAGCAGTTCGGTATACAGGGGCGGAAATCAGCCCCAGCATTTT
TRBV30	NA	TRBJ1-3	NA	CAWGRNTIYF	TGTGCCTGGGGTAGAAACACCATATATTTT
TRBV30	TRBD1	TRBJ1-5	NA	CACIVPGTGNQPQHF	TGTGCCTGTATAGTCCCCGGGACAGGGAATCAGCCCCAGCATTTT
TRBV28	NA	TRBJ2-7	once	CASSLLAVYEQYF	TGTGCCAGCAGTTTATTGGCAGTCTACGAGCAGTACTTC
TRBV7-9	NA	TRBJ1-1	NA	CASSLQGPNTEAFF	TGTGCCAGCAGCTTACAGGGGCCGAACACTGAAGCTTTCTTT
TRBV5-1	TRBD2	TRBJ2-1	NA	CASSFALLVGGVNEQFF	TGCGCCAGCAGCTTTGCCCTCTTGGTTGGGGGGGTCAATGAGCAGTTCTTC
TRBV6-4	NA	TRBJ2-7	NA	CASRIRTPEQYF	TGTGCCAGCAGGATTAGGACTCCCGAGCAGTACTTC
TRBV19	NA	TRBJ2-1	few	CASSIGQVRGNEQFF	TGTGCCAGTAGTATAGGTCAGGTCAGGGGCAATGAGCAGTTCTTC
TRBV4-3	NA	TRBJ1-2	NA	CASSQDTGLAPYGYTF	TGCGCCAGCAGCCAAGATACGGGTTTAGCACCCTATGGCTACACCTTC
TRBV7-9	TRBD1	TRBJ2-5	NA	CASSSTGGAETQYF	TGTGCCAGCAGCTCGACAGGGGGTGCTGAGACCCAGTACTTC
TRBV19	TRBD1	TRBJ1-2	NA	CASRHTRGPGGANYGYTF	TGTGCCAGTAGACATACCCGAGGCCCAGGGGGAGCTAACTATGGCTACACCTTC
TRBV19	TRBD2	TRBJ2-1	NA	CASRLAGAPNEQFF	TGTGCCAGTAGGCTAGCGGGGGCTCCCAATGAGCAGTTCTTC
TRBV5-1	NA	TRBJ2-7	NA	CASSLEGFGYEQYF	TGCGCCAGCAGCTTGGAAGGCTTCGGGTACGAGCAGTACTTC
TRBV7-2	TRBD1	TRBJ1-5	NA	CASSFWPQGDQPQHF	TGTGCCAGCAGCTTCTGGCCCCAGGGGGATCAGCCCCAGCATTTT
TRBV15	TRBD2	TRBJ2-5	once	CATSRDKKRGIQETQYF	TGTGCCACCAGCAGAGATAAGAAGCGGGGAATCCAAGAGACCCAGTACTTC
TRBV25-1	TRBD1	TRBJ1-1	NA	CASSMTGPNTEAFF	TGTGCCAGCAGCATGACAGGGCCGAACACTGAAGCTTTCTTT